A selection of T cell receptor beta chains follows, all from one sample in a study of cytomegalovirus exposure and HLA in healthy donors. TCRdb keeps only in-frame clones here, not all; method: immunoSEQ multiplex PCR. The data hold about 120,000 clones, with under 90% observed a single time. The sample comprised PBMCs. The receptors derive from a woman in her 40s in good health and CMV-seronegative. CDR3s include the opening cysteine and the closing phenylalanine or tryptophan. D genes are given only for firm matches. Not all rows give a size; the values are once, few, many and, for expanded clones, a class.

clone size,V gene,D gene,J gene,CDR3 DNA,CDR3 protein
.,TRBV5-4,TRBD2,TRBJ2-5,TGTGCCAGCAGCTCCGGGACTAGCGGGAGGCACCAAGAGACCCAGTACTTC,CASSSGTSGRHQETQYF
.,TRBV6-1,.,TRBJ1-3,TGTGCCAGCAGTGAAGCTTTACCGGTGTTCGGAAACACCATATATTTT,CASSEALPVFGNTIYF
few,TRBV9,.,TRBJ2-2,TGTGCCAGCAGCATTCGACCGAGGGCCGGGGAGCTGTTTTTT,CASSIRPRAGELFF
.,TRBV4-2,TRBD2,TRBJ2-1,TGTGCCAGCAGCCACGGCCTAGCGGGGGCAAACAATGAGCAGTTCTTC,CASSHGLAGANNEQFF
.,TRBV9,.,TRBJ2-3,TGTGCCAGCAGCGGCGGAGTAGATAACACAGATACGCAGTATTTT,CASSGGVDNTDTQYF
few,TRBV27,.,TRBJ1-5,TGTGCCAGCGGAAGGGGCGGGATTAGCAATCAGCCCCAGCATTTT,CASGRGGISNQPQHF
.,TRBV7-9,.,TRBJ1-1,TGTGCCAGCAGCCCGGGGACTGAAGCTTTCTTT,CASSPGTEAFF
.,TRBV19,TRBD1,TRBJ1-2,TGTGCCAGTAGTCCAAGACAGGGGGGGATTGGCTACACCTTC,CASSPRQGGIGYTF
.,TRBV7-5,.,TRBJ1-2,TGTGCCAGAAGCCTGACAGGGGAGGATGGCTACACCTTC,CARSLTGEDGYTF
.,TRBV30,.,TRBJ2-2,TGTGCCTGGAGTATACGCCCAGACACCGGGGAGCTGTTTTTT,CAWSIRPDTGELFF
.,TRBV23-1,.,TRBJ2-2,TGCGCCAGCAGTCGAAAGAGGAACACCGGGGAGCTGTTTTTT,CASSRKRNTGELFF
.,TRBV6-6,TRBD2,TRBJ2-7,TGTGCCAGCAGTTACTCGACGGGAGGTTACGAGCAGTACTTC,CASSYSTGGYEQYF
.,TRBV15,.,TRBJ2-1,TGTGCCACCAGCACCCAAATAGCGGCTTCCTACAATGAGCAGTTCTTC,CATSTQIAASYNEQFF
few,TRBV15,.,TRBJ1-4,TGTGCCACCAGCAGCGGGCCGGGGGGGGCAACTAATGAAAAACTGTTTTTT,CATSSGPGGATNEKLFF
.,TRBV5-1,TRBD1,TRBJ2-1,TGCGCCAGCAGCTTGGGACAGGGGAACAATGAGCAGTTCTTC,CASSLGQGNNEQFF
.,TRBV12-5,.,TRBJ1-2,TGTGCTAGTGGTCTTCCGACAGCATATGGTAACTATGGCTACACCTTC,CASGLPTAYGNYGYTF
.,TRBV7-9,.,TRBJ2-2,TGTGCCAGCAGCTTACCCGCAGGTGGGACCGGGGAGCTGTTTTTT,CASSLPAGGTGELFF
.,TRBV19,TRBD2,TRBJ2-1,TGTGCCAGTAGCCTCAGGACTAGCGGGGGGGCCGCTTACAATGAGCAGTTCTTC,CASSLRTSGGAAYNEQFF
.,TRBV27,.,TRBJ2-7,TGTGCCAGCAGTTTATCGGGTCAGGGTGGTTCCTACGAGCAGTACTTC,CASSLSGQGGSYEQYF
.,TRBV5-1,TRBD1,TRBJ2-7,TGCGCCAGCAGCGAGCCAGGGGGTGAGCAGTACTTC,CASSEPGGEQYF
.,TRBV5-6,TRBD2,TRBJ2-3,TGTGCCAGCAGCTACACCCTACTAGCGGGAGACACAGATACGCAGTATTTT,CASSYTLLAGDTDTQYF
.,TRBV7-3,TRBD1,TRBJ2-1,TGTGCCAGCAGCTCCGGGACAGGGCTCGATGAGCAGTTCTTC,CASSSGTGLDEQFF
once,TRBV5-6,TRBD2,TRBJ2-7,TGTGCCAGCAGCTTGCTTAGCGGGGGGAAACCCTACGAGCAGTACTTC,CASSLLSGGKPYEQYF
.,TRBV7-9,TRBD2,TRBJ2-3,TGTGCCAGCACCCGCGGGGGATCTAGCACAGATACGCAGTATTTT,CASTRGGSSTDTQYF
.,TRBV6-6,.,TRBJ2-7,TGTGCCAGCAGTACATTGGGACCCGGGGGACACGAGCAGTACTTC,CASSTLGPGGHEQYF
.,TRBV19,TRBD1,TRBJ2-7,TGTGCCAGTAGGGGACAGGGGAACTCCTACGAGCAGTACTTC,CASRGQGNSYEQYF
.,TRBV2,.,TRBJ1-6,TGTGCCAGCAGTGTAAAACAGTTGAATTCACCCCTCCACTTT,CASSVKQLNSPLHF
few,TRBV2,.,TRBJ1-5,TGTGCCAGCATTCGCGATAGCAATCAGCCCCAGCATTTT,CASIRDSNQPQHF
.,TRBV18,.,TRBJ1-1,TGTGCCAGCTCACCCGAGAGGGAGACTGAAGCTTTCTTT,CASSPERETEAFF
.,TRBV19,TRBD1,TRBJ2-7,TGTGCCAGTAGTCGTCACGCCGGGACAGACTATTCCGAGCAGTACTTC,CASSRHAGTDYSEQYF
.,TRBV29-1,TRBD1,TRBJ2-7,TGCAGCGTCGCACAGGGGGTGCTATACGAGCAGTACTTC,CSVAQGVLYEQYF
.,TRBV18,TRBD2,TRBJ2-1,TGTGCCAGCTCAGTTTCCCCTAGCGGGAGTGATGAGCAGTTCTTC,CASSVSPSGSDEQFF
.,TRBV4-3,.,TRBJ1-2,TGCGCCAGCAGCCAAGAGTACAGTATCTATGGCTACACCTTC,CASSQEYSIYGYTF
.,TRBV6-5,.,TRBJ1-4,TGTGCCAGCAGTTCCTCGATTGAGAATGAAAAACTGTTTTTT,CASSSSIENEKLFF
.,TRBV4-2,TRBD2,TRBJ2-7,TGTGCCAGCAGCCAAGAATTCCGGGAGGGATACGAGCAGTACTTC,CASSQEFREGYEQYF
.,TRBV19,TRBD1,TRBJ1-1,TGTACCAGTACCCTCCTTTCAGGGGGGACTGAAGCTTTCTTT,CTSTLLSGGTEAFF
once,TRBV27,.,TRBJ2-7,TGTGCCAGCAGTTTATTCGGGGACATCTACGAGCAGTACTTC,CASSLFGDIYEQYF
few,TRBV10-3,TRBD2,TRBJ2-7,TGTGCCATCAGTGAGAAGCGGGAGGCCTACGAGCAGTACTTC,CAISEKREAYEQYF
.,TRBV6-1,.,TRBJ1-1,TGTGCCAGCAGCCACCGGGGGGGCGCGCTCACTGAAGCTTTCTTT,CASSHRGGALTEAFF
.,TRBV11-2,.,TRBJ2-1,TGTGCCAGCAGCTTAGGGAGGGCGGGGGAGCAGTTCTTC,CASSLGRAGEQFF
.,TRBV18,TRBD1,TRBJ2-7,TGTGCCAGCTCGCCGAGACAGGGGGATGGGTACGAGCAGTACTTC,CASSPRQGDGYEQYF
.,TRBV6-6,.,TRBJ1-6,TGTGCCAGCAGTTACGACGGACAACTTAATTCACCCCTCCACTTT,CASSYDGQLNSPLHF
.,TRBV5-6,TRBD2,TRBJ2-1,TGTGCCAGCAGCGCCGCAAAGCGGGGAAACAATGAGCAGTTCTTC,CASSAAKRGNNEQFF
few,TRBV7-9,TRBD1,TRBJ1-5,TGTGCCAGCAGCTCGGACAGGGTAGTTACATCGGACAATCAGCCCCAGCATTTT,CASSSDRVVTSDNQPQHF
.,TRBV5-4,.,TRBJ1-1,TGTGCCAGCAGCTATGACACGTTAAGTGGAGCTTTCTTT,CASSYDTLSGAFF
.,TRBV6-1,TRBD1,TRBJ1-2,TGTGCCAGCAGATCCTCCGGACAGGTTGGCTATGGCTACACCTTC,CASRSSGQVGYGYTF
.,TRBV7-9,.,TRBJ2-1,TGTGCCAGCAGCGGGGGGTTTAGGGGGCCCCACAATGAGCAGTTCTTC,CASSGGFRGPHNEQFF
.,TRBV5-4,.,TRBJ2-5,TGTGCCAGCAGCTCCCAAAGCGGACAGGAGGGGACCCAGTACTTC,CASSSQSGQEGTQYF
.,TRBV6-5,.,TRBJ1-3,TGTGCCACCGTCCAGGGATACACCATATATTTT,CATVQGYTIYF